This T cell receptor (beta chain) emerged from a study of T cell clonotyping in hematopoietic cell transplantation. Time point described: recipient sample about 28 days before transplant, after cytoreduction. The assay was immunoSEQ multiplex PCR, and TCRdb's table has in-frame clones only and misses some. This table has 65,000 to 80,000 clones, about 96% appearing once. Germline assignment: CDR1 SGHTA and CDR2 FQGNSA. The CDR3 runs to 19 residues. The junction had 15 bases not matched to a gene; V was cut back by 1 base and J by 4 bases. The sequencing used peripheral blood mononuclear cells, collected before stem cell transplant. This receptor was identified in a woman between 45 and 60 years old with acute myeloid leukemia. Some clones in this sample may be carry-over from other donors' samples. The rearrangement uses TRBV7-2 and TRBJ2-5; 10 bases fit TRBD2. The CDR3 region has the DNA TGTGCCAGCAGCTTAGTGGTTCTAGCGGGGGCACGGCGCGGAGAGACCCAGTACTTC. This codes for CASSLVVLAGARRGETQYF.